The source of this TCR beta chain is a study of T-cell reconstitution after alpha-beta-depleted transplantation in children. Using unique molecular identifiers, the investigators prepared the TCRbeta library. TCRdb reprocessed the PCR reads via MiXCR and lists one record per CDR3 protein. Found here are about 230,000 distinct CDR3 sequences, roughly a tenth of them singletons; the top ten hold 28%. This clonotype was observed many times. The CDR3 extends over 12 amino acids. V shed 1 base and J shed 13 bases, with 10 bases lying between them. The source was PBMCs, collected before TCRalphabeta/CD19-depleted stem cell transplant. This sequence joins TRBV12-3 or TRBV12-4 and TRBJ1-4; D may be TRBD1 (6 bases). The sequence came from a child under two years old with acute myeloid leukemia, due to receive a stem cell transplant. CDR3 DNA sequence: TGTGCCAGCAGTTTAGGTGGGGGGCTACTGTTTTTT. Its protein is CASSLGGGLLFF.